The 8 T cell receptor beta chains below were found in one sample sequenced in a study of beta chain features in type 1 diabetes listed by TCRdb under 2018. The library was prepared using the immunoSEQ multiplex PCR assay. The entire amount of isolated RNA was reverse transcribed using the High Capacity cDNA Reverse Transcription Kit, so the sequenced TCRB transcripts were expressed ones. TCRdb took over this immuneACCESS table, retaining in-frame rearrangements with V and J assigned. Such tables are incomplete; in checked studies, under half of the missing clones stem from an unresolved V gene, and the remainder is unexplained. For this sample there are hundreds of thousands of clones; about 17% appear just once. The top ten hold about 0.02% of the sample. The sequenced material came from naive CD4+ T cells from blood. The cell subset or site label, as the study defines it: true naive CD4+ T cells. The receptors stem from a woman younger than 35 in good health.

This chain uses TRBV6-6 with TRBJ1-5; D may be TRBD1 (6 bases). The germline V and J ends were trimmed by 6 bases and 6 bases, with 18 bases remaining between them. This CDR3 has 15 amino acids. The germline V gene encodes CDR1 MNHNY and CDR2 SVGAGI (reference sequence). CDR3 residues: CASRPNGGPGQPQHF. CDR3 in DNA: TGTGCCAGCAGACCCAATGGGGGGCCGGGTCAGCCCCAGCATTTT.

V gene TRBV5-6 combines with J gene TRBJ1-2; D is possibly TRBD1 (5 bases). Germline CDR1 and CDR2: SGHDT and YYEEEE. The CDR3 length is 12 residues. The V gene lost 1 base and the J gene lost 6 bases, with 7 bases spanning the gap. DNA of the CDR3: TGTGCCAGCAGCTTGTGGGGGAATGGCTACACCTTC. As protein: CASSLWGNGYTF.

J is TRBJ2-5 and V is TRBV7-2, with D possibly TRBD1 on 6 matching bases. The germline CDR1 and CDR2 sequences are SGHTA and FQGNSA. The germline V and J ends were trimmed by 3 bases and 4 bases, with 12 bases remaining between them. This CDR3 is 14 amino acids long. Here the CDR3 DNA reads TGTGCCAGCAGCTTTGGGAACAGGGTAGAGACCCAGTACTTC. This gives the protein CASSFGNRVETQYF.

This clone is a singleton in its sample. The V call is TRBV18, the J call TRBJ2-7; possibly TRBD1 for D (6 bases). V gave up 1 base and J gave up 3 bases, with 22 bases separating them. The germline CDR1 and CDR2 sequences are KGHSH and LQKENI. CDR3 length: 18 amino acids. The CDR3 region is CASSPRPGLTGQFYEQYF. CDR3 sequence (DNA): TGTGCCAGCTCACCACGGCCCGGGTTAACGGGACAATTCTACGAGCAGTACTTC.

The rearrangement uses TRBV4-1 and TRBJ2-7; 11 bases agree with TRBD2. The CDR3 spans 16 residues. The trim removed 0 bases at V and 3 bases at J, leaving 4 bases unmatched. In germline, CDR1 is MGHRA, CDR2 YSYEKL. The CDR3 reads CASSQDSLAGGYEQYF. The CDR3 coding sequence is TGCGCCAGCAGCCAAGATAGCCTAGCGGGAGGCTACGAGCAGTACTTC.

The sample holds a few counts of this clone. V and J are TRBV4-3 and TRBJ2-1; TRBD1 matches at 9 bases. The J segment lost 6 bases and the V segment lost 5 bases, leaving 2 bases of the junction unmatched. CDR1 is LGHNA and CDR2 is YSLEER in the germline V gene. There are 13 residues in the CDR3. The CDR3 here is CASSLDRGNEQFF. Here the CDR3 DNA reads TGCGCCAGCAGCTTGGACAGGGGCAATGAGCAGTTCTTC.

V gene TRBV5-1 combines with J gene TRBJ1-2, with 9 bases lining up with TRBD1. Trimming at V came to 4 bases and at J to 6 bases, leaving 10 bases not matched to a gene. CDR1 is SGHRS and CDR2 is YFSETQ in the germline V gene. The CDR3 consists of 15 residues. CDR3 in DNA: TGCGCCAGCAGCCAGGGACAGGGTTTCGCAAATGGCTACACCTTC. Translating it yields CASSQGQGFANGYTF.

This clone was seen only a few times. This chain joins TRBV6-5 and TRBJ2-1, with D possibly being TRBD1 (5 bases). The CDR3 has 15 amino acids. Germline V lookup: CDR1 MNHEY, CDR2 SVGAGI. The V end lost 2 bases, the J end lost 6 bases, and 14 bases lay between the germline ends. The CDR3 loop reads CASSYRPGWGNEQFF. The CDR3 region has the DNA TGTGCCAGCAGTTACCGCCCAGGGTGGGGCAATGAGCAGTTCTTC.